This T cell receptor beta chain is drawn from a study of T cells expressing NK-cell markers. Per the germline V gene, CDR1 is SEHNR and CDR2 is FQNEAQ (reference sequence). CDR3 length equals 16 residues. TCRdb reprocessed the 5' RACE reads and reports one entry per CDR3 protein, with no DNA. The table lists 200,000 to 300,000 distinct CDR3 sequences. The source of this sequence is a young man in good health. The gene calls are TRBV7-9 and TRBJ2-1; TCRdb returns TRBD2, unconfirmable since there is no DNA. Source material: blood T cells: a sorted CD56 or NKG2C T cell subset, CD4+ or CD8+ T cells, or bulk PBMC T cells (not recorded which). The CDR3 reads CASSPSVLAGVNEQFF. Variable domain in full (rest from reference TRBV7-9 and TRBJ2-1): DTGVSQNPRHKITKRGQNVTFRCDPISEHNRLYWYRQTLGQGPEFLTYFQNEAQLEKSRLLSDRFSAERPKGSFSTLEIQRTEQGDSAMYLCASSPSVLAGVNEQFFGPGTRLTVL.